The T cell receptor (beta chain) under discussion was sequenced for a study of blood T cell repertoires in COVID-19. Original data processing: Researchers report that nucleated cell counts were estimated from reference gene primer amplification. Libraries were prepared by immunoSEQ multiplex PCR; TCRdb keeps only in-frame clonotypes and omits some of them. V, J and clone size are those of that table, while D and trimming were read from the DNA. The repertoire has 120,000 or so clones, around 90% of them found once; the top ten carry 4.6%. In Seattle, patients joined the study during active infection and were tracked longitudinally. The origin of this receptor is a man aged 60 to 69 with COVID-19, enrolled during active disease. Sample: peripheral blood.

The CDR3 sequence is CASTPGRGISNQPQHF. CDR3 bases: TGTGCCAGTACCCCAGGTCGGGGAATTAGCAATCAGCCCCAGCATTTT. The V call is TRBV19, the J call TRBJ1-5; D gene ambiguous. Germline assignment: CDR1 LNHDA and CDR2 SQIVND (reference sequence). The length of the CDR3 is 16 residues. Trimming took off 7 bases at V and 0 bases at J, with 16 bases between the two ends. Full variable domain (missing parts from reference TRBV19 and TRBJ1-5): DGGITQSPKYLFRKEGQNVTLSCEQNLNHDAMYWYRQDPGQGLRLIYYSQIVNDFQKGDIAEGYSVSREKKESFPLTVTSAQKNPTAFYLCASTPGRGISNQPQHFGDGTRLSIL.